A selection of T cell receptor beta chains follows, all from one sample in a study of CD8 T cells in Susac syndrome. TCRdb processed the immunoSEQ multiplex PCR reads anew with MiXCR; each CDR3 protein has one entry. The repertoire holds around 270,000 distinct CDR3 sequences, 85% seen once, with 0.2% to 0.25% in the top ten. Sequences were obtained from CD8+ T cells from PBMCs. These receptors all come from a human donor with multiple sclerosis. The CDR3 runs from the conserved cysteine through the conserved F or W. The D gene is left open where the match is weak. Clone size is stated in some rows and not others, as once, few, many or a class when expanded.

length	V	size	D	J	CDR3
13	TRBV9	-	TRBD2	TRBJ2-1	CASRPSGNNEQFF
15	TRBV29-1	-	-	TRBJ2-3	CSVSPLALTTDTQYF
16	TRBV6-2/TRBV6-3	-	-	TRBJ2-4	CASSYQGMGSKNIQYF
15	TRBV7-9	-	-	TRBJ2-7	CASSLELGRPYEQYF
14	TRBV7-9	-	-	TRBJ1-4	CASSHARQTEKLFF
18	TRBV3-1	-	TRBD2	TRBJ2-1	CASSVGLAGALIYNEQFF
13	TRBV30	-	-	TRBJ2-7	CAWSVDGSGEQYF
14	TRBV7-9	once	TRBD1	TRBJ1-4	CASSAGQEGEKLFF
17	TRBV11-2	-	TRBD2	TRBJ2-1	CASSYELAGGPHNEQFF
15	TRBV11-2	-	-	TRBJ1-2	CASSLGGTALLGYTF
17	TRBV4-1	-	-	TRBJ2-1	CASSQVSSPSSYNEQFF
15	TRBV30	-	TRBD2	TRBJ2-2	CAWAILAGETGELFF
13	TRBV15	-	-	TRBJ2-1	CATSRGQTNEQFF
17	TRBV27	-	TRBD1	TRBJ1-5	CASSTHRDSYSNQPQHF
16	TRBV29-1	-	-	TRBJ2-2	CSVEDGNSPNTGELFF
17	TRBV23-1	once	-	TRBJ2-1	CASSQSPKFFAYNEQFF
13	TRBV19	once	-	TRBJ2-7	CASSSGPSGEQYF
13	TRBV27	once	-	TRBJ1-1	CASSFGAGTEAFF
12	TRBV30	-	-	TRBJ2-7	CAWTQGTYEQYF
17	TRBV28	-	-	TRBJ2-6	CASSLEVSLSGANVLTF
12	TRBV6-1	-	TRBD1	TRBJ2-5	CAPRTGQETQYF
15	TRBV30	-	TRBD2	TRBJ2-7	CAWREYIAGVGEQYF
16	TRBV4-2	-	-	TRBJ2-5	CASSPIGAVAEETQYF
17	TRBV6-2/TRBV6-3	-	TRBD2	TRBJ2-7	CASRTPRTSGPHYEQYF
12	TRBV7-9	-	-	TRBJ1-2	CASSPGRDGYTF
13	TRBV12-3/TRBV12-4	-	-	TRBJ1-2	CASSPLFSLGYTF
10	TRBV12-3/TRBV12-4	-	-	TRBJ2-3	CASTPDTQYF
18	TRBV9	-	TRBD2	TRBJ2-5	CASSGTSGSTLLTETQYF